This T cell receptor (beta chain) originates from a study of blood T cell repertoires in COVID-19. Looking at the study overall: PBMCs, B-cell-depleted T cells, or T cells provided the cDNA or gDNA that made up the material.

Libraries were prepared by immunoSEQ multiplex PCR; TCRdb keeps only in-frame clonotypes and omits some of them. Counted here are 350,000 to 550,000 clones, over 75% occurring once; the ten biggest clones make up 1% to 1.3%. Deletions cut 5 bases from V and 9 bases from J, with 14 bases between. CDR3 length: 12 residues. Per the germline V gene, CDR1 is MNHEY and CDR2 is SVGAGI. The sequencing input was PBMCs or T cells enriched from blood (not recorded which). This chain joins TRBV6-5 and TRBJ2-7; D is unclear. The clonotype originates from a man between 25 and 39 years old who had recovered from COVID-19. This CDR3 reads CASSPLPQVQYF. The CDR3 DNA reads as TGTGCCAGCAGTCCGCTACCGCAGGTGCAGTACTTC.